The source of this T cell receptor (beta chain) is a study of blood T cells in healthy people across ages. On this clonotype itself: Its antigen remains unidentified.

Whole-study findings and limits: Roughly linear age-related decline in beta diversity appeared, significant by age around 38. Estimates based on one million T cells were treated as lower bounds.

The CDR3 is 14 amino acids. The ends were cut back, 3 bases at V and 4 bases at J, with 12 bases in the middle. The germline V gene encodes CDR1 SGHRS and CDR2 YFSETQ. Together with a sample-barcoded 5' primer, a J-beta primer mix was included in a second PCR lasting about 6 to 12 cycles. Through a template-switch adaptor with 12 random nucleotides, each cDNA molecule received a tag. TCRdb reanalysed the 5' RACE reads using MiXCR and keeps one entry per CDR3 protein. The table has approximately 790,000 distinct CDR3 sequences, approximately 65% seen once. The sequence derives from a man in his thirties or forties in good health. The specimen sequenced was blood. The gene calls are TRBV5-1 and TRBJ2-3; D is unresolved. For the CDR3, the DNA is TGCGCCAGCAGCTCCACGGCGGCGGCAGATACGCAGTATTTT. The encoded protein is CASSSTAAADTQYF.